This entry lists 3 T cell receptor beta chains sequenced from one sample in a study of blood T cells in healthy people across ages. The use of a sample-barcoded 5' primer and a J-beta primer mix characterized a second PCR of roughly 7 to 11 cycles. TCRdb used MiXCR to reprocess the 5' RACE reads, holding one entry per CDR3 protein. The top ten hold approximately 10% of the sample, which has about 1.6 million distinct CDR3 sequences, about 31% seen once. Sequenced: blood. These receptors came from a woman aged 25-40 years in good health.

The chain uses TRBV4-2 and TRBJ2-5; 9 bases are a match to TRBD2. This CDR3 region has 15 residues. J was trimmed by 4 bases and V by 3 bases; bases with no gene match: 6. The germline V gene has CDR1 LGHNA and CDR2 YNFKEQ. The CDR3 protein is CASSQLAGRPETQYF. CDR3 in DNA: TGTGCCAGCAGCCAGCTAGCGGGGAGGCCAGAGACCCAGTACTTC.

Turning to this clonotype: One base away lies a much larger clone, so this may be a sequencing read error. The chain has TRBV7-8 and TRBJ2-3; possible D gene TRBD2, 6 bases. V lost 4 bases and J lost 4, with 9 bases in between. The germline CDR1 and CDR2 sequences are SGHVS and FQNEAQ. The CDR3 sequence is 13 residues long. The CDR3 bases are TGTGCCAGCAGCTCAGCTAGCGCAGATACGCAGTATTTT. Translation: CASSSASADTQYF.

The CDR3 nucleotides read TGTGCCAGCAGCCCGCGAACCGGGACTAGCGGGGGGATCGAGCAGTACTTC. It encodes CASSPRTGTSGGIEQYF. The chain recombines TRBV9 with TRBJ2-5; 15 bases align to TRBD2. The assigned J gene may be wrong: the sequence end matches TRBJ2-7 better. This CDR3 comprises 17 residues. The germline gives CDR1 SGDLS, CDR2 YYNGEE.